These 8 T cell receptor beta chains came from one sample sequenced in a study of cytomegalovirus exposure and HLA in healthy donors. The PCR made use of 60 Vbeta and 13 Jbeta primers. Sequencing was performed with immunoSEQ multiplex PCR; in TCRdb, only in-frame clones are kept and a portion is missing. The table shows 90,000 to 150,000 clones, with 81% occurring only once. What was sequenced was PBMCs. The receptors were gathered from a woman between 40 and 50 years old in good health and CMV-seronegative.

The rearrangement links TRBV5-6 to TRBJ2-7; D call uncertain. Trimming shortened V by 2 bases and J by 3 bases, and 15 bases separated the two germline ends. Germline V gene sequence: CDR1 SGHDT, CDR2 YYEEEE. The CDR3 covers 15 residues. The DNA for the CDR3 is TGTGCCAGCAGCTTCTCCGGGTCAAGGTACTACGAGCAGTACTTC. Its protein is CASSFSGSRYYEQYF.

The chain employs TRBV5-1 and TRBJ2-3, with 11 bases that match TRBD1. The CDR3 has 14 amino acids. V lost 4 bases to trimming and J lost 4 bases; unmatched junction nucleotides: 2. Germline V gene data show CDR1 as SGHRS and CDR2 as YFSETQ. CDR3 protein: CASSGQGAADTQYF. The CDR3 DNA reads as TGCGCCAGCAGCGGACAGGGGGCCGCAGATACGCAGTATTTT.

The chain uses TRBV2 and TRBJ1-2, with 10 positions matching TRBD1. The CDR3 runs 16 residues. With 5 bases clipped from V and 8 bases from J, the junction kept 14 bases outside the gene matches. Germline lookup yields CDR1 SNHLY and CDR2 FYNNEI. DNA for the CDR3: TGTGCCAGCAGTAAAGAGACGGGACAGGGGATGAGGGGCTACACCTTC. Protein: CASSKETGQGMRGYTF.

The chain employs TRBV7-9 and TRBJ2-5; 9 positions match TRBD1. V shed 6 bases and J 4 bases; nucleotides not matched to a gene: 12. Germline CDR1 SEHNR, CDR2 FQNEAQ (reference sequence). This CDR3 contains 16 residues. CDR3 sequence reads: CASRSDRGPGRETQYF. The CDR3 region has the DNA TGTGCCAGCAGGTCGGACAGGGGTCCGGGTCGAGAGACCCAGTACTTC.

The gene calls are TRBV5-4 and TRBJ2-5, with 10 bases lining up with TRBD2. V was pared by 4 bases and J by 5 bases, with 17 bases of the junction left unmatched. Per germline, CDR1 SGHNT and CDR2 YYREEE (reference sequence). This CDR3 comprises 18 residues. The DNA for the CDR3 is TGTGCCAGCAGCCCCGACCAAGCGGGGGGGCCGGTGTTTGAGACCCAGTACTTC. It translates to CASSPDQAGGPVFETQYF.

The rearrangement links TRBV5-4 to TRBJ2-5; possibly TRBD2 for D (6 bases). There are 12 residues in the CDR3. V gave up 3 bases and J gave up 5 bases, with 8 bases separating them. From germline, CDR1 is SGHNT and CDR2 YYREEE (reference sequence). The CDR3, as DNA: TGTGCCAGCAGCTGGGACTCGGAGACCCAGTACTTC. Amino acids: CASSWDSETQYF.

The genes are TRBV5-1 and TRBJ1-1; possible D gene TRBD1, 5 bases. The V and J ends lost 6 bases and 2 bases respectively, with 14 bases between them. This CDR3 is built from 14 residues. The germline V gene encodes CDR1 SGHRS and CDR2 YFSETQ. The CDR3 protein is CASTPGGSNTEAFF. In DNA, the CDR3 is TGCGCCAGCACCCCCGGGGGGTCTAACACTGAAGCTTTCTTT. The entire variable domain, with the rest obtained from reference TRBV5-1 and TRBJ1-1, is as follows: KAGVTQTPRYLIKTRGQQVTLSCSPISGHRSVSWYQQTPGQGLQFLFEYFSETQRNKGNFPGRFSGRQFSNSRSEMNVSTLELGDSALYLCASTPGGSNTEAFFGQGTRLTVV.

This clone was recorded a few times. Here the CDR3 reads CSVGDRGREQYF. The CDR3 nucleotides are TGCAGCGTCGGGGACAGGGGGCGCGAGCAGTACTTC. The chain is built from TRBV29-1 and TRBJ2-7; 12 bases are a match to TRBD1. Germline loops: CDR1 SQVTM, CDR2 ANQGSEA. This CDR3 contains 12 residues. After removal of 6 bases from V and 6 bases from J, the junction contained 3 bases not matched to a gene.